The T cell receptor (beta chain) described here comes from a study of blood T cell repertoires in COVID-19. This CDR3 comprises 15 residues. The germline V gene has CDR1 SGHAT and CDR2 FQNNGV. V gave up 5 bases and J gave up 1 base; unmatched junction bases: 7. Sequenced by immunoSEQ multiplex PCR; TCRdb stores in-frame clones only, minus some. The table lists approximately 100,000 clones, around 89% of them singletons. The sample comprised peripheral blood. The chain has TRBV11-2 and TRBJ1-1; 7 nucleotides agree with TRBD1. The source of this sequence is a woman aged 80 or over with acute or convalescent COVID-19. DNA for the CDR3: TGTGCCAGCAGCATAACAGGGGTTCCGAACACTGAAGCTTTCTTT. This translates into CASSITGVPNTEAFF.